These 20 T cell receptor beta chains originate from one sample sequenced in a study of CD8 T cells in ankylosing spondylitis. Overall study results and limits: Seemingly distinctive of ankylosing spondylitis blood was a TCR beta motif formed by eight highly homologous variants.

These receptors' targets are unknown. One entry per CDR3 protein results from TCRdb running MiXCR on the 5' RACE reads. The data hold approximately 300,000 distinct CDR3 sequences, with around 8% observed a single time. Material for sequencing was blood, either unsorted or a sorted T cell fraction (not recorded which). Source of these receptors: a male donor with ankylosing spondylitis.

The rearrangement uses TRBV3-1 and TRBJ1-1; a possible D gene is TRBD1 (6 bases). CDR3 length: 19 amino acids. The V gene's germline CDR1 is LGHDT and CDR2 YNNKEL (reference sequence). Trimming shortened V by 11 bases and J by 0 bases, and 31 bases separated the two germline ends. CDR3 in amino acids: CACCPQLGGALIMNTEAFF. As DNA, the CDR3 is TGTGCCTGCTGCCCCCAGCTCGGGGGGGCCCTCATTATGAACACTGAAGCTTTCTTT.

This clonotype appeared many times. The chain recombines TRBV5-1 with TRBJ1-5; possible D gene TRBD1, 6 bases. The CDR3 spans 15 residues. Germline values: CDR1 SGHRS, CDR2 YFSETQ. Trimming stripped 4 bases from V and 4 bases from J, with 15 bases between. The CDR3 protein is CASSRETGSNQPQHF. In DNA form, the CDR3 reads TGCGCCAGCAGCAGAGAGACAGGAAGTAATCAGCCCCAGCATTTT. The full variable domain, in which reference TRBV5-1 and TRBJ1-5 provide the parts outside the CDR3, is KAGVTQTPRYLIKTRGQQVTLSCSPISGHRSVSWYQQTPGQGLQFLFEYFSETQRNKGNFPGRFSGRQFSNSRSEMNVSTLELGDSALYLCASSRETGSNQPQHFGDGTRLSIL.

This clonotype has more than one count but fewer than ten. The rearrangement links TRBV3-1 to TRBJ1-1; D gene uncertain. CDR3 length: 13 residues. Per the germline V gene, CDR1 is LGHDT and CDR2 is YNNKEL (reference sequence). The V gene lost 4 bases and the J gene lost 4 bases, with 10 bases spanning the gap. The CDR3 is CASSRSVGTEAFF. The DNA of the CDR3 is TGTGCCAGCAGCCGAAGTGTCGGCACTGAAGCTTTCTTT.

This chain links TRBV5-1 with TRBJ2-2; D not certain. The CDR3 is made up of 14 amino acids. Trimming removed 1 base at V and 4 bases at J, with 8 bases between. Germline V gene lookup returns CDR1 SGHRS and CDR2 YFSETQ. The CDR3, as DNA: TGCGCCAGCAGCTTGCCGGGTCCCACCGGGGAGCTGTTTTTT. Translating it yields CASSLPGPTGELFF.

The rearrangement uses TRBV7-9 and TRBJ2-5; D is possibly TRBD1 (5 bases). The CDR3 consists of 15 residues. Germline V gives CDR1 SEHNR, CDR2 FQNEAQ (reference sequence). The ends were cut back, 8 bases at V and 0 bases at J, with 16 bases in the middle. CDR3 protein: CASGSTVGNQETQYF. In DNA, the CDR3 is TGTGCCAGCGGGTCGACAGTGGGTAACCAAGAGACCCAGTACTTC.

This clonotype was counted a few times. The chain recombines TRBV20-1 with TRBJ2-3; 7 bases are a match to TRBD1. The CDR3 loop spans 14 amino acids. CDR1 and CDR2 from the germline V gene are DFQATT and SNEGSKA (reference sequence). V was pared by 6 bases and J by 1 base, with 7 bases of the junction left unmatched. CDR3 in DNA: TGCAGTGCACCGGACAGGATTCGCACAGATACGCAGTATTTT. Amino acid sequence: CSAPDRIRTDTQYF.

This clonotype was detected only a few times. The chain recombines TRBV29-1 with TRBJ1-1; D is undetermined. This CDR3 has 13 residues. In germline, CDR1 is SQVTM, CDR2 ANQGSEA. V was shortened by 3 bases and J by 4 bases, with 12 bases between the two germline ends. The CDR3 here is CSVDTGIFTEAFF. The CDR3 DNA reads TGCAGCGTTGATACCGGGATCTTCACTGAAGCTTTCTTT.

This chain joins TRBV7-6 and TRBJ1-3; tentatively, D is TRBD1 (5 bases). The V end was cut by 7 bases, the J end by 2 bases, with 18 bases between. The germline CDR1 and CDR2 sequences are SGHVS and FNYEAQ. The CDR3 consists of 16 residues. CDR3 loop: CASTPLEARAGNTIYF. The CDR3 DNA sequence: TGTGCCAGCACCCCCCTGGAAGCCAGGGCTGGAAACACCATATATTTT.

This clonotype was detected a few times. This chain links TRBV9 with TRBJ2-2, with no clear D. There are 13 residues in the CDR3. Deletions cut 0 bases from V and 8 bases from J, with 8 bases between. Germline CDR1 is SGDLS and CDR2 is YYNGEE. CDR3 sequence reads: CASSVAKVGELFF. Here the CDR3 DNA reads TGTGCCAGCAGCGTAGCGAAGGTGGGGGAGCTGTTTTTT.

The chain combines TRBV12-5 with TRBJ2-3; D is possibly TRBD1 (5 bases). The CDR3 covers 14 residues. V gave up 5 bases and J gave up 0 bases, with 9 bases separating them. Germline CDR1 reads LGHNT; CDR2 reads FRNRAP. The CDR3, as DNA: TGTGCTAGTGGTCCAGGGATCAGCACAGATACGCAGTATTTT. Its protein is CASGPGISTDTQYF.

In its sample, this clonotype was seen many times. The gene calls are TRBV5-1 and TRBJ2-3, with D perhaps assigned TRBD1 or TRBD2 (6 bases each). V lost 5 bases to trimming and J lost 4 bases, with 14 bases between them. The CDR3 extends over 14 amino acids. CDR1 SGHRS and CDR2 YFSETQ come from the germline V gene. CDR3 nucleotide sequence: TGCGCCAGCAGAAACGAAAGGGGGGCAGATACGCAGTATTTT. Protein: CASRNERGADTQYF.

The CDR3 DNA sequence: TGTGCCAGTAGGGAGGACAGGCTTAACTCTGGGGCCAACGTCCTGACTTTC. Translation: CASREDRLNSGANVLTF. The rearrangement links TRBV19 to TRBJ2-6; 7 nucleotides match TRBD1. The CDR3 contains 17 residues. CDR1 and CDR2 from the germline V gene are LNHDA and SQIVND (reference sequence). Losses at the gene ends were 6 bases for V and 0 bases for J; bases not matched to a gene: 8.

This clonotype has a handful of counts. The J gene is TRBJ2-7, the V gene TRBV28; D unclear. With 4 bases removed from V and 2 bases from J, the gap between germline ends came to 9 bases. This CDR3 spans 13 amino acids. The germline gives CDR1 MDHEN, CDR2 SYDVKM. CDR3 protein: CASSSRLAYEQYF. The CDR3 DNA follows: TGTGCCAGCAGTTCCCGCCTTGCCTACGAGCAGTACTTC.

This chain joins TRBV6-6 and TRBJ1-2; weak D call: TRBD1 (5 bases). From germline, CDR1 is MNHNY and CDR2 SVGAGI (reference sequence). The germline V and J ends were trimmed by 5 bases and 4 bases, with 11 bases remaining between them. There are 13 residues in the CDR3. The CDR3 reads CASSPTEIYGYTF. The CDR3 coding sequence is TGTGCCAGCAGTCCGACAGAGATCTATGGCTACACCTTC.

This clonotype showed up many times. In DNA form, the CDR3 reads TGTGCCACCGTGCCACCCCTGGGCATCCACACAGATACGCAGTATTTT. Encoded protein: CATVPPLGIHTDTQYF. The rearrangement links TRBV18 to TRBJ2-3; D gene uncertain. Trimming left V 10 bases short and J 2 bases short, with 22 bases between. The length of the CDR3 is 16 residues. Per germline, CDR1 KGHSH and CDR2 LQKENI.

The chain carries TRBV27 and TRBJ1-4, with D possibly being TRBD1 (6 bases). V was clipped by 4 bases and J by 5 bases, with 11 bases between them. This CDR3 region has 14 residues. Germline assignment: CDR1 MNHEY and CDR2 SMNVEV (reference sequence). CDR3 residues: CASSSLRGNEKLFF. The CDR3 DNA follows: TGTGCCAGCAGTTCTCTCAGGGGAAATGAAAAACTGTTTTTT.

This clonotype was recorded a few times. This chain's CDR3 is CASSRLGQAVEAFF. The CDR3 nucleotides read TGTGCCAGCAGTCGTCTGGGACAGGCTGTTGAAGCTTTCTTT. The chain has TRBV6-1 and TRBJ1-1; 8 bases map to TRBD1. This CDR3 comprises 14 residues. V shed 5 bases, J shed 7 bases, and the junction held 9 bases outside the gene matches. The germline CDR1 and CDR2 sequences are MNHNS and SASEGT.

The rearrangement links TRBV3-1 to TRBJ2-7; D possibly uses TRBD1 or TRBD2 (5 bases each). Germline CDR1 LGHDT, CDR2 YNNKEL (reference sequence). The CDR3 spans 12 residues. The V gene lost 8 bases and the J gene lost 0 bases, with 8 bases spanning the gap. CDR3 loop: CASRDHSYEQYF. The CDR3 coding sequence is TGTGCCAGCCGGGACCACTCCTACGAGCAGTACTTC.

This clonotype came up a few times. The rearrangement joins TRBV7-9 to TRBJ2-1, with D unresolved. The length of the CDR3 is 15 residues. The V and J ends lost 5 bases and 0 bases respectively, with 11 bases between them. CDR1 is SEHNR and CDR2 is FQNEAQ in the germline V gene (reference sequence). The CDR3 bases are TGTGCCAGCAGCCGGCCATCCCGCTCCTACAATGAGCAGTTCTTC. Protein: CASSRPSRSYNEQFF. Filled out from reference TRBV7-9 and TRBJ2-1, the complete variable domain reads DTGVSQNPRHKITKRGQNVTFRCDPISEHNRLYWYRQTLGQGPEFLTYFQNEAQLEKSRLLSDRFSAERPKGSFSTLEIQRTEQGDSAMYLCASSRPSRSYNEQFFGPGTRLTVL.

This clonotype has more than one count but fewer than ten. The rearrangement joins TRBV4-1 to TRBJ2-7; 9 nucleotides agree with TRBD2. Germline CDR1 reads MGHRA; CDR2 reads YSYEKL. J lost 2 bases, V lost 1 base, and 3 bases had no gene match. The CDR3 covers 15 residues. In nucleotides, the CDR3 is TGCGCCAGCAGCCAAGGTAGCGGGAGCACCTACGAGCAGTACTTC. Translated: CASSQGSGSTYEQYF.